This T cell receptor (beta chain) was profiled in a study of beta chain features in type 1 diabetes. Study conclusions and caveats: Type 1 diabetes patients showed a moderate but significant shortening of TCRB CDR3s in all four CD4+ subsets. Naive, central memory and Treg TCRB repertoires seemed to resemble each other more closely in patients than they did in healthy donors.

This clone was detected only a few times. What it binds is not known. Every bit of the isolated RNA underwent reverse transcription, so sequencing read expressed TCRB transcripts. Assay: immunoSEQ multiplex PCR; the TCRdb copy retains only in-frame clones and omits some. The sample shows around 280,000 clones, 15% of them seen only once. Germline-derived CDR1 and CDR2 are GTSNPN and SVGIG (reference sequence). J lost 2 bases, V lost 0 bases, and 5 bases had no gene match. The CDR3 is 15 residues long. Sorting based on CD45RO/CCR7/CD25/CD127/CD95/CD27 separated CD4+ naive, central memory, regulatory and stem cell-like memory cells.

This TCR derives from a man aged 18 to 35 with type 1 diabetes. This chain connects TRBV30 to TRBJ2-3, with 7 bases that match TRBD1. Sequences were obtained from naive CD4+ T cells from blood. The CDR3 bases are TGTGCCTGGAGTGTCTCGAGGGGGCCCACAGATACGCAGTATTTT. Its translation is CAWSVSRGPTDTQYF.